The next 24 T cell receptor beta chains were all read from a single sample in a study of shared clonotypes between healthy human individuals. The protocol was immunoSEQ multiplex PCR, while the TCRdb copy is restricted to in-frame clones and leaves out a portion. The sample lists over 2,000,000 clones, roughly 95% occurring once. Naivety among CD8 cells was defined by CD45RO negativity and positive CCR7 selection, thereby excluding terminally differentiated effector memory CD45RA+ cells. The sequencing input was naive CD8+ T cells from PBMCs. These receptors all come from a man aged 18 to 29 in good health. Some clones in this sample may be carry-over from other donors' samples.

This chain uses TRBV28 with TRBJ2-2; no reliable D call. This CDR3 region has 13 residues. The V gene lost 8 bases and the J gene lost 3 bases, with 10 bases spanning the gap. The germline V gene encodes CDR1 MDHEN and CDR2 SYDVKM. The CDR3 sequence: CASFGVHTGELFF. CDR3 coding DNA: TGTGCCAGCTTTGGCGTACACACCGGGGAGCTGTTTTTT.

The rearrangement links TRBV6-5 to TRBJ2-1; 12 bases are a match to TRBD2. In germline, CDR1 is MNHEY, CDR2 SVGAGI. Unmatched junction bases numbered 5, after V lost 4 bases and J lost 7 bases. The CDR3 is 15 amino acids. Here the CDR3 DNA reads TGTGCCAGCAGTTCCTTGACTAGCGGGGGAAATGAGCAGTTCTTC. This sequence encodes CASSSLTSGGNEQFF.

Regarding this clone: The same CDR3 is also encoded by other DNA sequences in this sample. The chain has TRBV7-9 and TRBJ1-1; D unclear. This CDR3 has 14 residues. V was shortened by 1 base and J by 3 bases, with 9 bases between the two germline ends. In germline, CDR1 is SEHNR, CDR2 FQNEAQ (reference sequence). DNA for the CDR3: TGTGCCAGCAGCTTAGTAGGCTTGGACACTGAAGCTTTCTTT. Protein sequence: CASSLVGLDTEAFF.

This chain joins TRBV4-1 and TRBJ2-7; tentatively, D is TRBD2 (6 bases). Trimming removed 2 bases from V and 0 bases from J, with 17 bases in between. The CDR3 totals 17 residues. The germline V gene encodes CDR1 MGHRA and CDR2 YSYEKL. The CDR3 coding sequence is TGCGCCAGCAGCCAACCACGAGATGGGGGGATCTCCTACGAGCAGTACTTC. Its translation: CASSQPRDGGISYEQYF.

The chain combines TRBV19 with TRBJ1-1; no reliable D call. Per the germline V gene, CDR1 is LNHDA and CDR2 is SQIVND (reference sequence). V was cut by 3 bases and J by 3 bases, with 8 bases left in between. This CDR3 has 13 amino acids. Here the CDR3 reads CASSIEEDTEAFF. DNA of the CDR3: TGTGCCAGTAGTATTGAAGAGGACACTGAAGCTTTCTTT.

In the case of this clone: A read error may produce the germline difference seen at one junction end. V and J are TRBV28 and TRBJ2-5; 8 bases fit TRBD1. The germline gives CDR1 MDHEN, CDR2 SYDVKM. The CDR3 consists of 16 residues. The chain's CDR3 is CASSRDRSSFGEIQYF. In nucleotides, the CDR3 is TGTGCCAGCAGTCGGGACAGGTCAAGTTTCGGGGAGATCCAGTACTTC.

Points on this clone: Other DNA sequences in this sample translate to the same CDR3. For the CDR3, the DNA is TGTGCCAGCAGCTTAGGGCTAGCGGACTACGAGCAGTACTTC. Amino acid sequence: CASSLGLADYEQYF. The chain employs TRBV7-9 and TRBJ2-7; TRBD2 agrees at 7 bases. The CDR3 is 14 residues long. The V and J ends lost 1 base and 3 bases, in that order; junction bases with no gene match: 3. Per the germline V gene, CDR1 is SEHNR and CDR2 is FQNEAQ (reference sequence).

The count of this clone is one. V is TRBV4-3 and J is TRBJ2-7, with TRBD2 as a possible D gene (6 bases). The V and J ends lost 0 bases and 1 base respectively, with 10 bases between them. The CDR3 has 15 amino acids. The germline gives CDR1 LGHNA, CDR2 YSLEER. CDR3 sequence reads: CASSQDRRESYEQYF. CDR3 DNA: TGCGCCAGCAGCCAAGATAGGCGGGAATCCTACGAGCAGTACTTC.

This rearrangement joins TRBV28 to TRBJ1-1; D unclear. The CDR3 loop spans 15 amino acids. V lost 8 bases to trimming and J lost 6 bases, with 22 bases between them. Germline values: CDR1 MDHEN, CDR2 SYDVKM. CDR3 nucleotide sequence: TGTGCCAGCTCCCTGGGAAGGGTGGCACCTCCTGAAGCTTTCTTT. The encoded protein is CASSLGRVAPPEAFF.

The gene calls are TRBV2 and TRBJ2-3; 9 bases align to TRBD2. Germline V gene sequence: CDR1 SNHLY, CDR2 FYNNEI. There are 15 residues in the CDR3. Germline trimming cut 9 bases from V and 4 bases from J; bases unmatched to any gene: 11. The CDR3 sequence: CASGEGTSIADTQYF. CDR3 in DNA: TGTGCCAGTGGGGAGGGGACTAGCATAGCAGATACGCAGTATTTT.

The sample holds one count of this clone. The chain combines TRBV10-2 with TRBJ2-1, with 7 bases matching TRBD1. This CDR3 comprises 13 residues. The germline V gene has CDR1 WSHSY and CDR2 SAAADI. V was pared by 6 bases and J by 4 bases, with 3 bases of the junction left unmatched. The CDR3 sequence: CASSGDSYNEQFF. In DNA form, the CDR3 reads TGCGCCAGCAGCGGGGACAGTTACAATGAGCAGTTCTTC.

The chain employs TRBV28 and TRBJ1-1; tentatively, D is TRBD1 (6 bases). Germline V gives CDR1 MDHEN, CDR2 SYDVKM. The V end lost 5 bases, the J end lost 7 bases, and 17 bases lay between the germline ends. The length of the CDR3 is 14 residues. CDR3 nucleotide sequence: TGTGCCAGCAGTCCATTCCGACAGGCACGTGAAGCTTTCTTT. This encodes CASSPFRQAREAFF.

This clone was recorded once. The CDR3 here is CAISEEKGGNEKLFF. In DNA, the CDR3 is TGTGCCATCAGTGAGGAGAAGGGAGGGAATGAAAAACTGTTTTTT. The chain carries TRBV10-3 and TRBJ1-4, with D hard to call. CDR3 length equals 15 residues. Germline V lookup: CDR1 ENHRY, CDR2 SYGVKD. V was cut by 2 bases and J by 5 bases, with 12 bases left in between.

The chain carries TRBV27 and TRBJ2-7; D remains ambiguous. Trimming took off 2 bases at V and 3 bases at J, with 8 bases between the two ends. The V gene's germline CDR1 is MNHEY and CDR2 SMNVEV (reference sequence). The CDR3 runs to 13 residues. CDR3 nucleotide sequence: TGTGCCAGCAGTTTAAGGACGAACTACGAGCAGTACTTC. As protein: CASSLRTNYEQYF.

The CDR3 loop reads CASSYSAGAQNNEQFF. The CDR3 nucleotides are TGTGCCAGCAGTTACTCTGCAGGGGCCCAAAACAATGAGCAGTTCTTC. V is TRBV6-5 and J is TRBJ2-1; D perhaps matches TRBD1 (6 bases). Germline V CDR1 and CDR2: MNHEY, SVGAGI. V lost 0 bases, J lost 5 bases, and 14 bases lay in between. The CDR3 covers 16 residues.

This chain joins TRBV5-1 and TRBJ2-1, with no clear D. Germline CDR1 and CDR2: SGHRS and YFSETQ. CDR3 length equals 14 residues. The ends were cut back, 1 base at V and 8 bases at J, with 13 bases in the middle. The CDR3 sequence: CASSLWASPDEQFF. DNA for the CDR3: TGCGCCAGCAGCTTGTGGGCCTCGCCCGATGAGCAGTTCTTC.

The chain links TRBV18 to TRBJ1-4, with unresolved D. Germline CDR1 KGHSH, CDR2 LQKENI. Trimming pared 8 bases from V and 8 bases from J, leaving 3 bases between. The CDR3 runs to 9 residues. CDR3 nucleotides: TGTGCCAGCCGAGAAAAACTGTTTTTT. Translated: CASREKLFF. Full variable domain (missing parts from reference TRBV18 and TRBJ1-4): NAGVMQNPRHLVRRRGQEARLRCSPMKGHSHVYWYRQLPEEGLKFMVYLQKENIIDESGMPKERFSAEFPKEGPSILRIQQVVRGDSAAYFCASREKLFFGSGTQLSVL.

For this clone: Other DNA sequences in the same sample also yield this CDR3. This chain joins TRBV9 and TRBJ2-5; D possibly corresponds to TRBD1 (6 bases). CDR3 length: 14 amino acids. With 3 bases removed from V and 1 base from J, the gap between germline ends came to 10 bases. CDR1 SGDLS and CDR2 YYNGEE come from the germline V gene. CDR3 sequence: CASSGEGGQETQYF. As DNA, the CDR3 is TGTGCCAGCAGCGGGGAAGGGGGCCAAGAGACCCAGTACTTC.

The V gene is TRBV6-5, the J gene TRBJ2-7, with D tentatively TRBD1 (6 bases). Trimming left V 4 bases short and J 2 bases short, with 9 bases between. The CDR3 is 13 residues long. The V gene's germline CDR1 is MNHEY and CDR2 SVGAGI. The CDR3 region is CASSSTGTYEQYF. CDR3 DNA sequence: TGTGCCAGCAGTTCTACAGGGACCTACGAGCAGTACTTC.

The chain recombines TRBV11-2 with TRBJ2-6; D perhaps matches TRBD1 (5 bases). The V end was cut by 4 bases, the J end by 9 bases, with 19 bases between. The CDR3 is 16 amino acids. Germline V gives CDR1 SGHAT, CDR2 FQNNGV. The CDR3, as DNA: TGTGCCAGCAGCTCCCGTGATAAGGGTAGGGGCAACGTCCTGACTTTC. Protein: CASSSRDKGRGNVLTF.

The chain couples TRBV6-1 to TRBJ1-4; D is ambiguous. The V and J ends lost 6 bases and 8 bases respectively, with 4 bases between them. Germline CDR1 and CDR2: MNHNS and SASEGT. The CDR3 consists of 10 residues. The CDR3 bases are TGTGCCAGCAGGCAAGAAAAACTGTTTTTT. Its translation is CASRQEKLFF.

The J gene is TRBJ2-5, the V gene TRBV29-1; D may be TRBD2 (6 bases). This CDR3 contains 13 residues. V dropped 8 bases and J dropped 8 bases, with 21 bases sitting between them. Germline V gene sequence: CDR1 SQVTM, CDR2 ANQGSEA. The CDR3 loop is CSYLRDSPVTQYF. The CDR3 region has the DNA TGCAGCTATCTCCGGGACTCACCTGTCACCCAGTACTTC.

The J gene is TRBJ2-7, the V gene TRBV7-9; D is possibly TRBD2 (6 bases). In germline, CDR1 is SEHNR, CDR2 FQNEAQ (reference sequence). This CDR3 has 15 residues. V was clipped by 5 bases and J by 4 bases, with 18 bases between them. In nucleotides, the CDR3 is TGTGCCAGCAGCCCAGGTCGGGACTTAAAGTACGAGCAGTACTTC. Its protein product is CASSPGRDLKYEQYF.

The rearrangement uses TRBV6-6 and TRBJ2-1; 7 nucleotides match TRBD2. The length of the CDR3 is 14 residues. In germline, CDR1 is MNHNY, CDR2 SVGAGI (reference sequence). V was clipped by 2 bases and J by 8 bases; unmatched bases: 6. The CDR3 is CASSYADRGDEQFF. Here the CDR3 DNA reads TGTGCCAGCAGTTACGCAGACCGGGGGGATGAGCAGTTCTTC.